This TCR beta chain was sequenced during a study of blood T cell repertoires in COVID-19. Across the study: In each case, the material was cDNA or gDNA derived from T cells, B-cell-depleted T cells, or PBMCs.

In germline, CDR1 is MDHEN, CDR2 SYDVKM. CDR3 length equals 15 residues. Assay used: immunoSEQ multiplex PCR; TCRdb lists only in-frame clones, some missing. The sample lists 150,000 to 200,000 clones, more than 75% occurring once. This chain joins TRBV28 and TRBJ1-3; 7 nucleotides agree with TRBD1. The TCR sequence derives from a man aged 35 to 55 with active or convalescent COVID-19. Sequenced sample: peripheral blood. CDR3 residues: CATKIAGGSGNTIYF. The CDR3 DNA is TGTGCTACCAAAATTGCAGGGGGCTCTGGAAACACCATATATTTT.